Listed below are T cell receptor beta chains from one sample, sequenced in a study of radiotherapy plus CTLA-4 blockade in lung cancer. Here immunoSEQ multiplex PCR was the method, and the copy in TCRdb shows in-frame clones only, minus some. Here the sample spans about 90,000 clones, around 83% being singletons. The sequenced sample was peripheral blood, obtained from a patient treated with radiotherapy plus ipilimumab. The receptors were gathered from a human donor with non-small cell lung cancer that progressed on radiotherapy plus ipilimumab. The CDR3 runs from the conserved cysteine through the conserved F or W. A D gene is named only where the DNA matches it firmly. Rows give clone size only sometimes, using once, few, many, or a class for an expanded clone.

d_call j_call v_call clone_size cdr3_nt cdr3_aa
- TRBJ1-2 TRBV2 few TGTGCCAGCAGTCCTCACAGCTATGGCTACACCTTC CASSPHSYGYTF
- TRBJ2-1 TRBV5-5 - TGTGCCAGCAGCTTGGCCCCTTCCTCCTCAGGGAATGAGCAGTTCTTC CASSLAPSSSGNEQFF
- TRBJ2-5 TRBV6-6 - TGTGCCAGCAGTCAAAACGCACAAGAGACCCAGTACTTC CASSQNAQETQYF
- TRBJ2-1 TRBV27 - TGTGCCAGCACGGGCCGGGGCTCCTACAATGAGCAGTTCTTC CASTGRGSYNEQFF
- TRBJ1-2 TRBV2 - TGTGCCAGCAGTGCAGGGAGGGATGGCTACACCTTC CASSAGRDGYTF
TRBD1 TRBJ1-1 TRBV5-5 - TGTGCCAGCAGCTTGGGGACAGGGGGCACTGAAGCTTTCTTT CASSLGTGGTEAFF
- TRBJ1-2 TRBV19 - TGTGCCAGTATTCGTGGGGGCGGCTATGGCTACACCTTC CASIRGGGYGYTF
- TRBJ1-1 TRBV15 - TGTGCCACCAGACTCGACTGGGACATGAACACTGAAGCTTTCTTT CATRLDWDMNTEAFF
- TRBJ2-3 TRBV10-2 - TGCGCCAGCAGTGGGACTTTGTGGGATACGCAGTATTTT CASSGTLWDTQYF
- TRBJ1-5 TRBV6-5 few TGTGCCAGCAGTTACGGCAATCAGCCCCAGCATTTT CASSYGNQPQHF
- TRBJ1-4 TRBV18 - TGTGCCAGCTCACCACCGAGCGGGAGTGAAAAACTGTTTTTT CASSPPSGSEKLFF
- TRBJ2-1 TRBV18 - TGTGCCAGCTCACCACGGGGGATAAGCTCCTACAATGAGCAGTTCTTC CASSPRGISSYNEQFF